This TCR beta chain was sequenced during a study of prognosis after radiotherapy for stage I lung cancer. Study conclusions and caveats: A difference in TRBV and TRBJ gene usage was reportedly seen between patients with and without metastases. Once stereotactic body radiation therapy had been given, unique TCR clone counts fell, with a median of roughly 9,300 versus 7,200. Lower Shannon entropy after stereotactic body radiation therapy was observed in patients who went on to develop distant metastases.

Researchers used two-round multiplex PCR to amplify TCR beta CDR3 starting from genomic DNA. Each TRBV and TRBJ gene had its own primer in the first PCR round. TCRdb re-derived calls from the multiplex PCR reads in MiXCR, one entry per CDR3 protein. This table has approximately 41,000 distinct CDR3 sequences, around 22% appearing once. A draw of 5 to 7 milliliters of peripheral blood took place at each of two time points. This clonotype was seen at least ten times. Antigen: not known. Between the trimmed V and J ends, which lost 4 bases and 5 bases, there was a span of 14 bases. CDR1 and CDR2 from the germline V gene are SGHVS and FNYEAQ. The CDR3 is 14 residues long.

The chain uses TRBV7-6 and TRBJ2-5; weak D call: TRBD2 (6 bases). The source material was PBMCs, sampled before or after stereotactic body radiation therapy (not recorded which). The sequence came from a donor over 45 with non-small cell lung cancer. CDR3 protein: CASSSTGARETQYF. The CDR3 DNA reads as TGTGCCAGCAGCTCCACGGGAGCTCGTGAGACCCAGTACTTC.